This note documents a single T cell receptor (beta chain) sequence. Clones were read by immunoSEQ multiplex PCR, and TCRdb kept only the in-frame ones, dropping some. The sample records 130,000 to 150,000 clones, about 80% being singletons. This specimen belongs to a study of blood T cell repertoires in COVID-19. Study-level background: The origin of the acute and convalescent COVID-19 samples was the United States, Italy and Spain. T cells, B-cell-depleted T cells, or PBMCs supplied cDNA or gDNA.

Sample: peripheral blood. This TCR was sampled from a man between 60 and 75 years old with acute or convalescent COVID-19.

As DNA, the CDR3 is TGCGCCTCCGGATATCGGACAGGGAACACCGGGGAGCTGTTTTTT. This gives the protein CASGYRTGNTGELFF. The gene calls are TRBV5-1 and TRBJ2-2, with 7 positions matching TRBD1. This CDR3 is 15 amino acids long. V shed 10 bases, J shed 1 base, and the junction held 10 bases outside the gene matches. From germline, CDR1 is SGHRS and CDR2 YFSETQ.